This is a list of T cell receptor beta chains from one sample in a study of molecular identifiers for immune sequencing clone quantification. TCRdb reanalysed the PCR reads using MiXCR and keeps one entry per CDR3 protein. This sample has about 40,000 distinct CDR3 sequences, with about 24% found just once. Sequencing used naive CD8+ T cells from blood, with Jurkat cell RNA spiked in. The receptors shown here come from a human donor in good health. Some libraries in this study had Jurkat cell RNA spiked in. CDR3s include the opening cysteine and the closing phenylalanine or tryptophan. A D gene is named only where the DNA matches it firmly. The size entry is marked missing in some rows and otherwise reads once, few, many or a size class.

j_call,d_call,clone_size,v_call,cdr3_aa,cdr3_nt
TRBJ2-3,TRBD2,medium-sized,TRBV29-1,CSVVSGILAGGPLSTDTQYF,TGCAGCGTTGTTTCGGGAATACTAGCGGGGGGCCCACTTAGCACAGATACGCAGTATTTT
TRBJ2-3,TRBD2,many,TRBV28,CATTSGSRGGTDTQYF,TGTGCCACTACTAGCGGGAGTCGGGGGGGCACAGATACGCAGTATTTT
TRBJ2-7,TRBD1,many,TRBV12-3/TRBV12-4,CASSPGQVSYEQYF,TGTGCCAGCAGTCCGGGACAGGTCTCCTACGAGCAGTACTTC
TRBJ2-7,NA,few,TRBV6-4,CASSDGNGGEQYF,TGTGCCAGCAGTGACGGGAATGGGGGCGAGCAGTACTTC
TRBJ2-3,NA,once,TRBV4-1,CANRHGQGGDTQYF,TGCGCCAACCGCCACGGGCAGGGCGGAGATACGCAGTATTTT
TRBJ2-1,TRBD2,NA,TRBV7-9,CASRMTSGIYNEQFF,TGTGCCAGCAGGATGACTAGCGGAATTTACAATGAGCAGTTCTTC
TRBJ2-1,NA,many,TRBV11-2,CASSLWNNEQFF,TGTGCCAGCAGCTTATGGAACAATGAGCAGTTCTTC
TRBJ1-1,NA,NA,TRBV12-3/TRBV12-4,CASSARDTEAFF,TGTGCCAGCAGTGCAAGGGACACTGAAGCTTTCTTT
TRBJ1-6,NA,many,TRBV7-9,CASSLGSPLHF,TGTGCCAGCAGCTTAGGTTCACCCCTCCACTTT
TRBJ2-3,TRBD2,medium-sized,TRBV20-1,CSANLAGGPGTDTQYF,TGCAGTGCTAATCTAGCGGGAGGGCCTGGCACAGATACGCAGTATTTT